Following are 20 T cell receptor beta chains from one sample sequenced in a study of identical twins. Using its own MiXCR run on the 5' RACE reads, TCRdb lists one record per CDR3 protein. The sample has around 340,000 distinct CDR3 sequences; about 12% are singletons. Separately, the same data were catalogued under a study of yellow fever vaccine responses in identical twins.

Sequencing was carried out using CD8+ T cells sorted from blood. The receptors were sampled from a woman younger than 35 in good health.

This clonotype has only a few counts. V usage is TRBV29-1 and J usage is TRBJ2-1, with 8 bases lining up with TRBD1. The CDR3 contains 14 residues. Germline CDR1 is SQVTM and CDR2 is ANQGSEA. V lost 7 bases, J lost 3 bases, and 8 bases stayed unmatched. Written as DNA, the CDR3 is TGCAGCGCTTCGGGACAGGACTACTACAATGAGCAGTTCTTC. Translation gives CSASGQDYYNEQFF.

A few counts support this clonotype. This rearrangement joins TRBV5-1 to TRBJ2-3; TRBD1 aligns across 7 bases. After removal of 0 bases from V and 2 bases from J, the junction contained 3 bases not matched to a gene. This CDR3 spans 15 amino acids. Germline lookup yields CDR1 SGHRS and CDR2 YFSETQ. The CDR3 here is CASSLEGALTDTQYF. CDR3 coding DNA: TGCGCCAGCAGCTTGGAGGGGGCCCTCACAGATACGCAGTATTTT.

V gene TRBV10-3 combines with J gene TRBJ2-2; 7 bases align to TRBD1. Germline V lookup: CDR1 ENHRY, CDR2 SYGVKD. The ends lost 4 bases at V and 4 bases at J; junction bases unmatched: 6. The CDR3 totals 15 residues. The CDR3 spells CAISGRQGSTGELFF. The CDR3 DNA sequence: TGTGCCATCAGTGGTCGACAGGGAAGCACCGGGGAGCTGTTTTTT.

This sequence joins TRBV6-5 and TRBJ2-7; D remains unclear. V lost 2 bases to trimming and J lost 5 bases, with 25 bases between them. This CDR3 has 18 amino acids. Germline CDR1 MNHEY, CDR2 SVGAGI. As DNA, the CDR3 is TGTGCCAGCAGTTACATTCCCCCGCGCCCCGGTCTATTGGACGAGCAGTACTTC. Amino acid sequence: CASSYIPPRPGLLDEQYF.

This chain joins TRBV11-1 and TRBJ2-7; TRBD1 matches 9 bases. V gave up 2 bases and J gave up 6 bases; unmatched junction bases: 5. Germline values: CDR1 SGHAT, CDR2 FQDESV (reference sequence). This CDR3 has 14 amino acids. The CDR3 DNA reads TGTGCCAGCAGCTTAAACAGGGGGCTTTTCGAGCAGTACGTC. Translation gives CASSLNRGLFEQYV.

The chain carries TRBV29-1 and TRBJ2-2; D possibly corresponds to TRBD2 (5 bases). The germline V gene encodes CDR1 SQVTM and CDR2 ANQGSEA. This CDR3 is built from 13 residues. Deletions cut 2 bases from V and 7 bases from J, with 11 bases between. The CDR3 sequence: CSVESGIFGELFF. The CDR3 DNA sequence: TGCAGCGTTGAATCCGGGATCTTCGGGGAGCTGTTTTTT.

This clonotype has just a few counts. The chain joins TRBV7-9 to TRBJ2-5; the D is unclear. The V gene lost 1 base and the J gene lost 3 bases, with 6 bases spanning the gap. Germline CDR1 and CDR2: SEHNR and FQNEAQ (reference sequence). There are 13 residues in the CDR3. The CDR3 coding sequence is TGTGCCAGCAGCTTAGAGTCGGAAGAGACCCAGTACTTC. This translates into CASSLESEETQYF.

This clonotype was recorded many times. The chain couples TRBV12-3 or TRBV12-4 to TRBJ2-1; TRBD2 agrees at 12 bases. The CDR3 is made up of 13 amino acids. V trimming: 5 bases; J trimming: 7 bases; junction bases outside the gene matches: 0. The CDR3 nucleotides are TGTGCCAGCAGTGGACTAGCGGGAAATGAGCAGTTCTTC. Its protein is CASSGLAGNEQFF.

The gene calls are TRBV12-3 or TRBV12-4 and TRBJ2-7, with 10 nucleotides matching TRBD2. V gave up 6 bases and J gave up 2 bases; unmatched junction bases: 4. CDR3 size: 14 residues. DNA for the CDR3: TGTGCCAGCAGAGAAAGCGGGAGGGCCTACGAGCAGTACTTC. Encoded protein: CASRESGRAYEQYF.

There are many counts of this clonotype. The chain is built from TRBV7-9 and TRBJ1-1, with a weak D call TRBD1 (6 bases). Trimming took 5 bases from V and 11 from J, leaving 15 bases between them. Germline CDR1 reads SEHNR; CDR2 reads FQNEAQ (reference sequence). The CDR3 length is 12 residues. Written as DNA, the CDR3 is TGTGCCAGCAGCGGATCCGCGAGGGGGGCTTTCTTT. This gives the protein CASSGSARGAFF. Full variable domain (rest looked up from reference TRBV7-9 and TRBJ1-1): DTGVSQNPRHKITKRGQNVTFRCDPISEHNRLYWYRQTLGQGPEFLTYFQNEAQLEKSRLLSDRFSAERPKGSFSTLEIQRTEQGDSAMYLCASSGSARGAFFGQGTRLTVV.

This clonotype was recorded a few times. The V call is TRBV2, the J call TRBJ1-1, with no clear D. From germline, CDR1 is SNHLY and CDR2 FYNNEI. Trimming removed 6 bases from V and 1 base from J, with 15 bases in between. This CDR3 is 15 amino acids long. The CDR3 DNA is TGTGCCAGCAGCCCCGTAAAAACCAGGAACACTGAAGCTTTCTTT. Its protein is CASSPVKTRNTEAFF.

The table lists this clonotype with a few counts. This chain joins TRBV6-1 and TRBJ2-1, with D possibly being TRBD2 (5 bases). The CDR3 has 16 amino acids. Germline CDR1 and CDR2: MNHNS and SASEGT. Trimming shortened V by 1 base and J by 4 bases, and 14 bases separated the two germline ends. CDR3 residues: CASSEGAGDYYNEQFF. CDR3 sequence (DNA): TGTGCCAGCAGTGAAGGGGCGGGCGACTATTACAATGAGCAGTTCTTC.

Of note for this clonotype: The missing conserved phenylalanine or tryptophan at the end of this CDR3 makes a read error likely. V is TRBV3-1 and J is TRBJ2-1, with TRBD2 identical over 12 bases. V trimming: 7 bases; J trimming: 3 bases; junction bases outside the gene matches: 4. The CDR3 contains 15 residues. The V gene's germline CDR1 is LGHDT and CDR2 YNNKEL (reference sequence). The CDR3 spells CASTPSGRDYNEQFY. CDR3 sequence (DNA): TGTGCCAGCACCCCTAGCGGGAGGGACTACAATGAGCAGTTCTAC.

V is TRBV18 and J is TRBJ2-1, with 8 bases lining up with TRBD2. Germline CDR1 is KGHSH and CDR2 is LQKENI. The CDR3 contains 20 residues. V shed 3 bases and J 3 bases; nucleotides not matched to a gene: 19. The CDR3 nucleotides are TGTGCCAGCTCACCGGCAGGCCCGGTACGGGCGGGAGGAGACTACAATGAGCAGTTCTTC. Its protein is CASSPAGPVRAGGDYNEQFF.

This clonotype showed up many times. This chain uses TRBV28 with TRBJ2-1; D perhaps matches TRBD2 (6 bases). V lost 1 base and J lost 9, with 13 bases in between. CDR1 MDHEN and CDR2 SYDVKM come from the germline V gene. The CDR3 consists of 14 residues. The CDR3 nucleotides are TGTGCCAGCAGTTTATTACTAGCAGCCACTGAGCAGTTCTTC. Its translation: CASSLLLAATEQFF.

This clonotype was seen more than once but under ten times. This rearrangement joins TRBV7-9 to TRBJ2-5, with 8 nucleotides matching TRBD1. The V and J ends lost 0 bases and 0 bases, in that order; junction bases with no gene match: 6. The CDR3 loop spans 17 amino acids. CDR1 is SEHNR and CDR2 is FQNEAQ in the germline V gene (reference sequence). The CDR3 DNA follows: TGTGCCAGCAGCTTAGCCTCATGGGACAGGAACCAAGAGACCCAGTACTTC. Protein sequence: CASSLASWDRNQETQYF.

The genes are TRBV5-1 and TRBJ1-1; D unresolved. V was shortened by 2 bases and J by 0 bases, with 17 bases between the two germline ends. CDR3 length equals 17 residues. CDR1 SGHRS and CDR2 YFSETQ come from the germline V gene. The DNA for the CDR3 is TGCGCCAGCAGCTTCCCCGGCCGCCATGGGGTGAACACTGAAGCTTTCTTT. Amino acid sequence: CASSFPGRHGVNTEAFF. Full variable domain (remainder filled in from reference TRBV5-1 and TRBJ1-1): KAGVTQTPRYLIKTRGQQVTLSCSPISGHRSVSWYQQTPGQGLQFLFEYFSETQRNKGNFPGRFSGRQFSNSRSEMNVSTLELGDSALYLCASSFPGRHGVNTEAFFGQGTRLTVV.

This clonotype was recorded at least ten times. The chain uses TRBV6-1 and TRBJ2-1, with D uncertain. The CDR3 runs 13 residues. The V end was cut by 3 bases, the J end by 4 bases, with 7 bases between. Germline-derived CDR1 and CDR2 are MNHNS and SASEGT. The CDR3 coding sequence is TGTGCCAGCAGTGAGGTAGATTACAATGAGCAGTTCTTC. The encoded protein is CASSEVDYNEQFF.

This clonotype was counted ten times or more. CDR3 amino acids: CASSSEPTHTQYF. The CDR3 DNA follows: TGTGCCAGCAGCTCAGAACCGACACATACGCAGTATTTT. The chain combines TRBV7-8 with TRBJ2-3, with D unclear. This CDR3 comprises 13 residues. Trimming took off 4 bases at V and 7 bases at J, with 12 bases between the two ends. CDR1 SGHVS and CDR2 FQNEAQ come from the germline V gene.

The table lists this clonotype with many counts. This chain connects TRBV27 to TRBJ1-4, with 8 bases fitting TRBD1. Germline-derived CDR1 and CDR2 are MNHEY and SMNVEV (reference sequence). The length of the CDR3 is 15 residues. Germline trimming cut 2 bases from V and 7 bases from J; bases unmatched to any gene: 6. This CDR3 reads CASSLDRGGGEKLFF. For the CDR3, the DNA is TGTGCCAGCAGTTTAGACAGGGGCGGTGGTGAAAAACTGTTTTTT.